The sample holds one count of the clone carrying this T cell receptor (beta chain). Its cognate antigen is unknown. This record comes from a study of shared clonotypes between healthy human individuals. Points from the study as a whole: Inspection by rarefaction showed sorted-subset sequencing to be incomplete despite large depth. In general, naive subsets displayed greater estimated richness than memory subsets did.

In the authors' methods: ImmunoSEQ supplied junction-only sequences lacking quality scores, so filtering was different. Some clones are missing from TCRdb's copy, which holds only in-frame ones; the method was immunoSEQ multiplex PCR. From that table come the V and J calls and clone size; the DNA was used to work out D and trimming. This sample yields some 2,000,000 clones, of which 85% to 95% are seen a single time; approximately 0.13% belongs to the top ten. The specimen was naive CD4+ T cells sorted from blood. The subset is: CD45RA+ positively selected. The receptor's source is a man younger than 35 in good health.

The CDR3 DNA sequence: TGTGCCACAACTTCGACAGGGGAGGCCTACGAGCAGTACTTC. Translation: CATTSTGEAYEQYF. V is TRBV6-7 and J is TRBJ2-7, with 8 bases lining up with TRBD1. TRBV6-7 is recorded as an ORF, its role being uncertain. The CDR3 totals 14 residues. V gave up 10 bases and J gave up 2 bases; unmatched junction bases: 10.